A single sample gave rise to the 32 T cell receptor beta chains below, sequenced in a study of cytomegalovirus exposure and HLA in healthy donors. Primers included in the PCR were 60 Vbeta and 13 Jbeta primers. Assay: immunoSEQ multiplex PCR; the TCRdb copy retains only in-frame clones and omits some. The repertoire holds about 160,000 clones, with roughly four fifths as singletons. The sequenced sample was PBMCs. The receptors stem from a man in his 60s in good health and CMV-seronegative.

The chain has TRBV6-1 and TRBJ2-7; no clear D. This CDR3 is 13 amino acids long. Germline lookup yields CDR1 MNHNS and CDR2 SASEGT. Trimming cost V 2 bases and J 2 bases, with 7 bases left between them. CDR3 protein: CASSETVTYEQYF. CDR3 sequence (DNA): TGTGCCAGCAGTGAAACAGTTACCTACGAGCAGTACTTC.

V usage is TRBV18 and J usage is TRBJ1-5; D uncertain. The CDR3 has 18 amino acids. V dropped 4 bases and J dropped 3 bases, with 22 bases sitting between them. Germline V gene sequence: CDR1 KGHSH, CDR2 LQKENI. The CDR3 sequence is CASSLIFISTDSNQPQHF. The CDR3 region has the DNA TGTGCCAGCTCACTTATCTTCATATCGACTGACTCCAATCAGCCCCAGCATTTT.

This clone was counted a single time. The gene calls are TRBV7-2 and TRBJ1-1, with D perhaps TRBD1 (6 bases). In germline, CDR1 is SGHTA, CDR2 FQGNSA. The CDR3 has 15 amino acids. Trimming removed 6 bases from V and 2 bases from J, with 16 bases in between. The chain's CDR3 is CASSYSGTPNTEAFF. CDR3 sequence (DNA): TGTGCCAGCAGTTATTCGGGGACACCTAACACTGAAGCTTTCTTT.

Only a few counts were recorded for this clone. The V call is TRBV29-1, the J call TRBJ2-5, with a tentative D call TRBD1 (5 bases). The CDR3 is made up of 13 amino acids. With 5 bases removed from V and 4 bases from J, the gap between germline ends came to 14 bases. CDR1 and CDR2 (germline): SQVTM, ANQGSEA. CDR3 sequence: CSVKGNAAETQYF. For the CDR3, the DNA is TGCAGCGTTAAGGGGAATGCAGCAGAGACCCAGTACTTC.

V gene TRBV28 combines with J gene TRBJ1-2, with 7 bases fitting TRBD1. The CDR3 runs 13 residues. The germline CDR1 and CDR2 sequences are MDHEN and SYDVKM. Germline trimming cut 6 bases from V and 4 bases from J; bases unmatched to any gene: 5. The CDR3 region is CASRVTGSYGYTF. In nucleotides, the CDR3 is TGTGCCAGCAGAGTGACAGGGAGCTATGGCTACACCTTC.

J is TRBJ1-1 and V is TRBV18; D is unclear. The CDR3 covers 14 residues. Germline-derived CDR1 and CDR2 are KGHSH and LQKENI. Trimming stripped 3 bases from V and 2 bases from J, with 10 bases between. DNA of the CDR3: TGTGCCAGCTCACCCCGCGGAATTAACACTGAAGCTTTCTTT. Residues: CASSPRGINTEAFF.

The chain employs TRBV6-5 and TRBJ2-5, with D possibly TRBD2 on 7 matching bases. The CDR3 totals 14 residues. Germline loops: CDR1 MNHEY, CDR2 SVGAGI. Trimming removed 6 bases from V and 5 bases from J, with 16 bases in between. The CDR3 sequence is CASSRTERGETQYF. CDR3 coding DNA: TGTGCCAGCAGCCGGACAGAGCGGGGTGAGACCCAGTACTTC.

This rearrangement joins TRBV6-5 to TRBJ2-7; no firm D call. The ends were cut back, 2 bases at V and 2 bases at J, with 10 bases in the middle. Germline V CDR1 and CDR2: MNHEY, SVGAGI. The CDR3 is 14 residues long. CDR3 sequence reads: CASSYGPVTYEQYF. The CDR3 coding sequence is TGTGCCAGCAGTTACGGTCCGGTAACCTACGAGCAGTACTTC.

The chain carries TRBV7-3 and TRBJ1-3, with 7 bases matching TRBD1. With V trimmed by 4 bases and J by 4 bases, 4 bases remained unmatched. The CDR3 consists of 14 residues. Germline loops: CDR1 SGHTA, CDR2 FQGTGA. The CDR3: CASSSGTVGNTIYF. The CDR3 DNA reads TGTGCCAGCAGCTCCGGGACAGTAGGAAACACCATATATTTT. Full variable domain (rest looked up from reference TRBV7-3 and TRBJ1-3): GAGVSQTPSNKVTEKGKYVELRCDPISGHTALYWYRQSLGQGPEFLIYFQGTGAADDSGLPNDRFFAVRPEGSVSTLKIQRTERGDSAVYLCASSSGTVGNTIYFGEGSWLTVV.

This clone was detected only a few times. The J gene is TRBJ2-7, the V gene TRBV28; D possibly corresponds to TRBD2 (6 bases). Trimming stripped 6 bases from V and 0 bases from J, with 9 bases between. The CDR3 is 13 residues long. CDR1 is MDHEN, CDR2 SYDVKM, per germline. The DNA of the CDR3 is TGTGCCAGCAGGGACGGGAGCTCCTACGAGCAGTACTTC. It codes for CASRDGSSYEQYF.

This clone occurred once. V usage is TRBV11-2 and J usage is TRBJ1-3; 8 nucleotides line up with TRBD1. This CDR3 spans 16 amino acids. V shed 5 bases, J shed 0 bases, and the junction held 6 bases outside the gene matches. The germline V gene has CDR1 SGHAT and CDR2 FQNNGV. The DNA for the CDR3 is TGTGCCAGCAGCGGGCGACAGGGGCCCTCTGGAAACACCATATATTTT. Translating gives CASSGRQGPSGNTIYF. The whole variable domain, remainder taken from reference TRBV11-2 and TRBJ1-3, is EAGVAQSPRYKIIEKRQSVAFWCNPISGHATLYWYQQILGQGPKLLIQFQNNGVVDDSQLPKDRFSAERLKGVDSTLKIQPAKLEDSAVYLCASSGRQGPSGNTIYFGEGSWLTVV.

This chain connects TRBV28 to TRBJ2-5, with 12 bases fitting TRBD2. V shed 3 bases, J shed 3 bases, and the junction held 8 bases outside the gene matches. This CDR3 contains 17 residues. Germline lookup yields CDR1 MDHEN and CDR2 SYDVKM. The chain's CDR3 is CASSFPGSSGREETQYF. The CDR3 nucleotides read TGTGCCAGCAGTTTCCCGGGATCTAGCGGGAGGGAAGAGACCCAGTACTTC.

The gene calls are TRBV4-2 and TRBJ2-5, with TRBD2 as a possible D gene (6 bases). The CDR3 totals 15 residues. V was shortened by 0 bases and J by 3 bases, with 11 bases between the two germline ends. From germline, CDR1 is LGHNA and CDR2 YNFKEQ. In DNA, the CDR3 is TGTGCCAGCAGCCAAGATTCCGGGACTGAAGAGACCCAGTACTTC. This codes for CASSQDSGTEETQYF.

This clone was found once. The V and J genes are TRBV18 and TRBJ1-1; possible D gene TRBD1, 6 bases. The CDR3 loop spans 14 amino acids. CDR1 and CDR2 (germline): KGHSH, LQKENI. Trimming removed 3 bases from V and 1 base from J, with 9 bases in between. This CDR3 is CASSPGQPNTEAFF. CDR3 DNA sequence: TGTGCCAGCTCACCCGGACAGCCGAACACTGAAGCTTTCTTT. Combining the CDR3 with reference TRBV18 and TRBJ1-1 gives the whole variable domain NAGVMQNPRHLVRRRGQEARLRCSPMKGHSHVYWYRQLPEEGLKFMVYLQKENIIDESGMPKERFSAEFPKEGPSILRIQQVVRGDSAAYFCASSPGQPNTEAFFGQGTRLTVV.

V gene TRBV29-1 combines with J gene TRBJ1-2; 8 bases fit TRBD1. Germline V gene lookup returns CDR1 SQVTM and CDR2 ANQGSEA. V lost 0 bases to trimming and J lost 8 bases; unmatched junction nucleotides: 5. The CDR3 contains 13 residues. In DNA form, the CDR3 reads TGCAGCGTTGAAGATCCGACAGGGGTCGGCTACACCTTC. Translating it yields CSVEDPTGVGYTF.

V usage is TRBV10-3 and J usage is TRBJ1-5; perhaps TRBD1 as D (5 bases). The germline V gene encodes CDR1 ENHRY and CDR2 SYGVKD. V was cut by 10 bases and J by 3 bases, with 13 bases left in between. The CDR3 covers 13 residues. DNA of the CDR3: TGTGCCAACGGGGGAGCGGTCAATCAGCCCCAGCATTTT. Its translation is CANGGAVNQPQHF.

The V call is TRBV6-5, the J call TRBJ1-2; 8 bases map to TRBD1. The CDR3 is 14 residues long. J lost 3 bases, V lost 11 bases, and 11 bases had no gene match. Germline CDR1 MNHEY, CDR2 SVGAGI. CDR3 in amino acids: CAVSVNRGDYGYTF. The CDR3 DNA follows: TGTGCCGTCTCAGTTAACAGGGGGGACTATGGCTACACCTTC.

This sequence joins TRBV5-1 and TRBJ2-1; TRBD1 might be the D (6 bases). The CDR3 has 15 amino acids. V was clipped by 4 bases and J by 2 bases, with 13 bases between them. The germline V gene has CDR1 SGHRS and CDR2 YFSETQ. The CDR3 DNA sequence: TGCGCCAGCAGCCCGACAGGTTCTGCCTACAATGAGCAGTTCTTC. Translation: CASSPTGSAYNEQFF.

The J gene is TRBJ1-2, the V gene TRBV21-1. TRBV21-1 is described as a pseudogene. CDR3 length: 14 residues. CDR3 in amino acids: CASSKDAGFYGYTF. The CDR3 DNA follows: TGTGCCAGCAGCAAAGATGCGGGGTTTTATGGCTACACCTTC.

This chain joins TRBV10-3 and TRBJ1-2; D remains ambiguous. V was clipped by 10 bases and J by 5 bases, with 17 bases between them. The V gene's germline CDR1 is ENHRY and CDR2 SYGVKD. This CDR3 comprises 13 residues. The CDR3 here is CASTSRADYGYTF. CDR3 DNA: TGTGCCAGCACTAGCCGGGCAGATTATGGCTACACCTTC.

The chain joins TRBV2 to TRBJ2-3; 8 bases match TRBD2. Germline CDR1 SNHLY, CDR2 FYNNEI. Trimming at V came to 5 bases and at J to 0 bases, leaving 4 bases not matched to a gene. This CDR3 is built from 15 residues. The CDR3 region is CASSLAGLSTDTQYF. DNA of the CDR3: TGTGCCAGCAGTTTAGCGGGGCTGAGCACAGATACGCAGTATTTT.

V and J are TRBV19 and TRBJ2-7; 9 bases match TRBD1. Germline V gene lookup returns CDR1 LNHDA and CDR2 SQIVND (reference sequence). The CDR3 sequence is 14 residues long. The V gene end was trimmed by 2 bases and the J gene end by 5 bases; junction bases not matched to a gene: 4. CDR3: CASSIRQGGHEQYF. CDR3 nucleotide sequence: TGTGCCAGTAGTATAAGACAGGGGGGCCACGAGCAGTACTTC.

The CDR3 sequence: CASSSRSGTNTGELFF. The DNA for the CDR3 is TGTGCCAGCAGCTCTCGTAGCGGGACGAACACCGGGGAGCTGTTTTTT. This rearrangement joins TRBV7-7 to TRBJ2-2; 8 positions agree with TRBD2. The CDR3 runs to 16 residues. Trimming at V came to 4 bases and at J to 0 bases, leaving 4 bases not matched to a gene. In germline, CDR1 is SSHAT, CDR2 FNYEAQ (reference sequence).

Only a few counts were recorded for this clone. The V and J genes are TRBV28 and TRBJ2-7; D might be TRBD1 (6 bases). Trimming cost V 6 bases and J 0 bases, with 9 bases left between them. CDR3 length equals 13 residues. Germline V CDR1 and CDR2: MDHEN, SYDVKM. The CDR3 region is CASSDRSSYEQYF. In nucleotides, the CDR3 is TGTGCCAGCAGCGACAGGAGCTCCTACGAGCAGTACTTC.

V is TRBV5-4 and J is TRBJ2-5; perhaps TRBD1 as D (5 bases). The DNA matches TRBJ2-7 better at its end, which makes the J call doubtful. Per the germline V gene, CDR1 is SGHNT and CDR2 is YYREEE (reference sequence). CDR3 length: 13 residues. The CDR3 protein is CASSLGRAYEQYF. Written as DNA, the CDR3 is TGTGCCAGCAGCTTGGGCAGGGCCTACGAGCAGTACTTC.

V usage is TRBV6-7 and J usage is TRBJ1-1; a weak D match, TRBD1 (5 bases). TRBV6-7 is an ORF for which the function is uncertain. The CDR3 runs to 12 residues. V lost 2 bases to trimming and J lost 8 bases, with 9 bases between them. The CDR3 bases are TGTGCCAGCAGTTACAGGGGCGGAGAAGCTTTCTTT. It specifies CASSYRGGEAFF.

This chain links TRBV5-4 with TRBJ2-7; 8 nucleotides align to TRBD2. Per the germline V gene, CDR1 is SGHNT and CDR2 is YYREEE (reference sequence). The V segment lost 4 bases and the J segment 1 base; nucleotides outside the gene matches: 7. There are 15 residues in the CDR3. For the CDR3, the DNA is TGTGCCAGCAGCCGGGGGGGGGCCGGATCCTACGAGCAGTACTTC. The encoded protein is CASSRGGAGSYEQYF.

As regards this clone: The sample holds other DNA sequences that translate to the same CDR3. The CDR3 protein is CASSLGGTYEQYF. The CDR3 DNA reads TGTGCCAGCAGCTTGGGGGGAACCTACGAGCAGTACTTC. The chain combines TRBV7-2 with TRBJ2-7, with D maybe TRBD2 (6 bases). CDR3 length equals 13 residues. Germline-derived CDR1 and CDR2 are SGHTA and FQGNSA. Trimming took off 3 bases at V and 2 bases at J, with 8 bases between the two ends.

The chain is built from TRBV5-1 and TRBJ2-3, with TRBD2 as a possible D gene (6 bases). The CDR3 is made up of 15 amino acids. The germline V gene has CDR1 SGHRS and CDR2 YFSETQ. V was pared by 0 bases and J by 4 bases, with 12 bases between. The CDR3 loop is CASSLGLVISDTQYF. CDR3 bases: TGCGCCAGCAGCTTGGGACTAGTAATTTCAGATACGCAGTATTTT.

The chain uses TRBV11-2 and TRBJ2-5; D gene unclear. The V end was cut by 2 bases, the J end by 0 bases, with 7 bases between. The germline CDR1 and CDR2 sequences are SGHAT and FQNNGV. The CDR3 loop spans 14 amino acids. DNA of the CDR3: TGTGCCAGCAGCTTATCGAGGAACCAAGAGACCCAGTACTTC. Protein sequence: CASSLSRNQETQYF.

This sequence joins TRBV27 and TRBJ1-6; D perhaps matches TRBD1 (6 bases). This CDR3 spans 13 amino acids. Germline V CDR1 and CDR2: MNHEY, SMNVEV (reference sequence). The V end lost 6 bases, the J end lost 7 bases, and 10 bases lay between the germline ends. DNA of the CDR3: TGTGCCAGCAGAGACACAGGGAATTCACCCCTCCACTTT. Protein sequence: CASRDTGNSPLHF.

The chain links TRBV29-1 to TRBJ1-1; 7 bases match TRBD1. V lost 7 bases to trimming and J lost 1 base; unmatched junction nucleotides: 12. The CDR3 is 15 residues long. Germline CDR1 is SQVTM and CDR2 is ANQGSEA. The chain's CDR3 is CSADVRRGRNTEAFF. The CDR3 bases are TGCAGCGCTGACGTCCGCAGGGGGAGGAACACTGAAGCTTTCTTT.